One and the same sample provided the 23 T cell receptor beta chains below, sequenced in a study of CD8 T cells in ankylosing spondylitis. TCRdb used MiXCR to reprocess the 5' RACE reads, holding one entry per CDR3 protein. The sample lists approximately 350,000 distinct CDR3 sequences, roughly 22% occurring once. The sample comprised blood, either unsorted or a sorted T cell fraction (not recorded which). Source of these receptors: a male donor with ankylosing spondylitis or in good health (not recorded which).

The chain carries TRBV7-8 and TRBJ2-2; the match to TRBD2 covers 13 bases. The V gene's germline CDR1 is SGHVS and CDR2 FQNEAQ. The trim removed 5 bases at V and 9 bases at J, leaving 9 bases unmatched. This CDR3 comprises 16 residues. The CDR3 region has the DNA TGTGCCAGCAGCCCCCAGACTAGCGGGGGGTCCTGGGAGCTGTTTTTT. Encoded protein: CASSPQTSGGSWELFF.

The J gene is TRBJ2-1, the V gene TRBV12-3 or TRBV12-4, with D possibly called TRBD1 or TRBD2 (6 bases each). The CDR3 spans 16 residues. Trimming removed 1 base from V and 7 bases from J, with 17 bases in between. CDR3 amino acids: CASSLGGRKGGNEQFF. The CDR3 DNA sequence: TGTGCCAGCAGTTTAGGAGGGAGAAAGGGGGGTAATGAGCAGTTCTTC.

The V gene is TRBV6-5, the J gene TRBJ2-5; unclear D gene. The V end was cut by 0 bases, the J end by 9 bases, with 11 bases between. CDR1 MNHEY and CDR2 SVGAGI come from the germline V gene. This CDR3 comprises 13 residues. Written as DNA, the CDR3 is TGTGCCAGCAGTTACTCGAAGTATGGCTCCCAGTACTTC. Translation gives CASSYSKYGSQYF.

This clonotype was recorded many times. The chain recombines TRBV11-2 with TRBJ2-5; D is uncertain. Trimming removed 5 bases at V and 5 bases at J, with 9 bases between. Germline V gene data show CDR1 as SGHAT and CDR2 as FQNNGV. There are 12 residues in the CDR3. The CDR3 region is CASSKNYETQYF. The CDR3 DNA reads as TGTGCCAGCAGCAAAAATTACGAGACCCAGTACTTC.

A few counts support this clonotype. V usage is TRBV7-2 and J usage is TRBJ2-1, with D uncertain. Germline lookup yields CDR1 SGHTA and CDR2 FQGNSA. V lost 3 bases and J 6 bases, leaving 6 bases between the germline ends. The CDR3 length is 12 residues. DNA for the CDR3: TGTGCCAGCAGCTTCCCTTTCAATGAGCAGTTCTTC. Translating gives CASSFPFNEQFF.

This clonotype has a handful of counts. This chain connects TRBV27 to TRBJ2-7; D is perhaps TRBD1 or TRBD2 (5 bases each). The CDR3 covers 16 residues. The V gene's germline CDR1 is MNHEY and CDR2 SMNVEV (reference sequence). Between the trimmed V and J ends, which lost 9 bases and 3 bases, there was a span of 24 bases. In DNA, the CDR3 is TGTGCCAGTATCCGGGTTACGGGTTCGAGGGGCTACGAGCAGTACTTC. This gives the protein CASIRVTGSRGYEQYF.

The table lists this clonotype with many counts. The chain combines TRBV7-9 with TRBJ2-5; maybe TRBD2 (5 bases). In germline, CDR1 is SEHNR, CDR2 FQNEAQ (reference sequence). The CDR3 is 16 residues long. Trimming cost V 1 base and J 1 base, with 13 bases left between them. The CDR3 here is CASSLGGLPPQETQYF. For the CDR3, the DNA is TGTGCCAGCAGCTTAGGAGGACTTCCCCCCCAAGAGACCCAGTACTTC.

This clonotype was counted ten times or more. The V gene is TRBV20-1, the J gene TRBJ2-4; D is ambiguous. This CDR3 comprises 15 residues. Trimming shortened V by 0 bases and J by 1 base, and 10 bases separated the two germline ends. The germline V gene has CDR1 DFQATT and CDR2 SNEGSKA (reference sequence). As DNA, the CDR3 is TGCAGTGCTAGAGATATAGAGGCGGCCAAAAACATTCAGTACTTC. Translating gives CSARDIEAAKNIQYF.

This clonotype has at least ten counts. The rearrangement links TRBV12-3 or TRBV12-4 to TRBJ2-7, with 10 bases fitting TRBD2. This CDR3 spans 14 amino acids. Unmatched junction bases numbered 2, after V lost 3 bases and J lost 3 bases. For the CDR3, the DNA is TGTGCCAGCAGTTTTAGCGGGGGGAACTACGAGCAGTACTTC. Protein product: CASSFSGGNYEQYF.

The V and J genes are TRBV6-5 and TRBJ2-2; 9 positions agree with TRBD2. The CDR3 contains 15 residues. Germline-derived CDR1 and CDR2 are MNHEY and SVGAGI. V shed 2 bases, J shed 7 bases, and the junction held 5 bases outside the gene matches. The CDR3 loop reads CASSYPSGVGGELFF. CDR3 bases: TGTGCCAGCAGTTACCCTAGCGGGGTTGGCGGGGAGCTGTTTTTT.

CDR3 sequence (DNA): TGCAGCGTGGGGGACGGACTGAACACCGGGGAGCTGTTTTTT. Translation gives CSVGDGLNTGELFF. The chain couples TRBV29-1 to TRBJ2-2; D tentatively fits TRBD1 or TRBD2 (5 bases each). Germline V gives CDR1 SQVTM, CDR2 ANQGSEA. This CDR3 has 14 amino acids. V lost 6 bases and J lost 1, with 12 bases in between.

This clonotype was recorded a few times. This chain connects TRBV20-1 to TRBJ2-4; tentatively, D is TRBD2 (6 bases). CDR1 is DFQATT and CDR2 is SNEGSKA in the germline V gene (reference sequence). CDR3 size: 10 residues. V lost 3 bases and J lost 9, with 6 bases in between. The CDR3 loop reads CSASGGIQYF. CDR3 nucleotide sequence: TGCAGTGCTAGCGGGGGCATTCAGTACTTC.

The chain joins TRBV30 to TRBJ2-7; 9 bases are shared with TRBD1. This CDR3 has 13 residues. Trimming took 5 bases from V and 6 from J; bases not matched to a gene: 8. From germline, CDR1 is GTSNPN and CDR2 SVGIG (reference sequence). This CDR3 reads CAWAGTGLVEQYF. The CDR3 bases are TGTGCCTGGGCCGGGACAGGGCTCGTCGAGCAGTACTTC. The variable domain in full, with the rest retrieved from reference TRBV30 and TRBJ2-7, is SQTIHQWPATLVQPVGSPLSLECTVEGTSNPNLYWYRQAAGRGLQLLFYSVGIGQISSEVPQNLSASRPQDRQFILSSKKLLLSDSGFYLCAWAGTGLVEQYFGPGTRLTVT.

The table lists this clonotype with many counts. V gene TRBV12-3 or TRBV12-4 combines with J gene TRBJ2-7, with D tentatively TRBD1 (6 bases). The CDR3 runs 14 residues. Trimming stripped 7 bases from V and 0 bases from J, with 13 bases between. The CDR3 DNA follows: TGTGCCAGCACCAGGGACACCACCTCCTACGAGCAGTACTTC. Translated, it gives CASTRDTTSYEQYF.

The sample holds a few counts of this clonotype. CDR3 DNA: TGTGCCAGCAGCCAACGGGACAGCGGCTCCTACGAGCAGTACTTC. It encodes CASSQRDSGSYEQYF. The chain couples TRBV4-2 to TRBJ2-7, with 7 bases matching TRBD1. Germline CDR1 is LGHNA and CDR2 is YNFKEQ. The CDR3 is 15 residues long. V dropped 2 bases and J dropped 0; count of bases not matched to a gene: 4.

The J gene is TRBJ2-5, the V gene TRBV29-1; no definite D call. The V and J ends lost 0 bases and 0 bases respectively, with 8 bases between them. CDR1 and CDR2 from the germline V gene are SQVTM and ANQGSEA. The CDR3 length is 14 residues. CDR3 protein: CSVEDRAYQETQYF. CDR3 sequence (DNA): TGCAGCGTTGAAGATCGGGCGTACCAAGAGACCCAGTACTTC.

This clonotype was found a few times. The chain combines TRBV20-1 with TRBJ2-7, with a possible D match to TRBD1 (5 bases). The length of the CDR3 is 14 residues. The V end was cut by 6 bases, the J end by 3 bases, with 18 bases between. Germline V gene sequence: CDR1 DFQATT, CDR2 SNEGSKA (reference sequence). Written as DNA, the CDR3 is TGCAGTGCCGGCCCCGAGACAGACCTCTACGAGCAGTACTTC. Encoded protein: CSAGPETDLYEQYF.

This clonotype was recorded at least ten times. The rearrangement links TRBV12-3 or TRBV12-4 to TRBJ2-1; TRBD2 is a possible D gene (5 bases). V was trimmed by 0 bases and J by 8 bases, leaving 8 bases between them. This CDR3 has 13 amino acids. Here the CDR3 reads CASSLARGYEQFF. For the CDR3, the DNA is TGTGCCAGCAGTTTAGCGAGAGGGTATGAGCAGTTCTTC.

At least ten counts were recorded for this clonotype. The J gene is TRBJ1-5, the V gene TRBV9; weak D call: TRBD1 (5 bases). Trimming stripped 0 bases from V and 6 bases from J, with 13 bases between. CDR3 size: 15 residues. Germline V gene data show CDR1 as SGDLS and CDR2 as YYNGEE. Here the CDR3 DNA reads TGTGCCAGCAGCGTAGGAGGGGCCCTCGGTCAGCCCCAGCATTTT. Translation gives CASSVGGALGQPQHF.

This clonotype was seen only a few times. The chain's CDR3 is CASSWVLSSYNEQFF. The CDR3 region has the DNA TGTGCCAGCAGTTGGGTCCTCAGCTCCTACAATGAGCAGTTCTTC. The chain joins TRBV12-3 or TRBV12-4 to TRBJ2-1, with unresolved D. Trimming took 4 bases from V and 0 from J, leaving 10 bases between them. This CDR3 region has 15 residues.

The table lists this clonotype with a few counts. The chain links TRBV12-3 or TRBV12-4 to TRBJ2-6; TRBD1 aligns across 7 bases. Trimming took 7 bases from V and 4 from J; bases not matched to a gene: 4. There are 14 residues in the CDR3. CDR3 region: CASMTGPGANVLTF. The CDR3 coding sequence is TGTGCCAGCATGACAGGGCCCGGGGCCAACGTCCTGACTTTC.

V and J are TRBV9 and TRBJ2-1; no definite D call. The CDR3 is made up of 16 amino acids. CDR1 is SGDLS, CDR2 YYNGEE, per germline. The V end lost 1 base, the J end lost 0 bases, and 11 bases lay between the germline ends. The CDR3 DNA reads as TGTGCCAGCAGCGTATTCAAGGGAAGCTCCTACAATGAGCAGTTCTTC. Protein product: CASSVFKGSSYNEQFF.

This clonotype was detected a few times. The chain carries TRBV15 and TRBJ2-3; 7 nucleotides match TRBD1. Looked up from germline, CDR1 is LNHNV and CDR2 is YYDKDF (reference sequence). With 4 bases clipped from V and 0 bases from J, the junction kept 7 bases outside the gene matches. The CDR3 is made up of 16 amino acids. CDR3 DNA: TGTGCCACCAGCATATCGGGACAGCGAAGCACAGATACGCAGTATTTT. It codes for CATSISGQRSTDTQYF.